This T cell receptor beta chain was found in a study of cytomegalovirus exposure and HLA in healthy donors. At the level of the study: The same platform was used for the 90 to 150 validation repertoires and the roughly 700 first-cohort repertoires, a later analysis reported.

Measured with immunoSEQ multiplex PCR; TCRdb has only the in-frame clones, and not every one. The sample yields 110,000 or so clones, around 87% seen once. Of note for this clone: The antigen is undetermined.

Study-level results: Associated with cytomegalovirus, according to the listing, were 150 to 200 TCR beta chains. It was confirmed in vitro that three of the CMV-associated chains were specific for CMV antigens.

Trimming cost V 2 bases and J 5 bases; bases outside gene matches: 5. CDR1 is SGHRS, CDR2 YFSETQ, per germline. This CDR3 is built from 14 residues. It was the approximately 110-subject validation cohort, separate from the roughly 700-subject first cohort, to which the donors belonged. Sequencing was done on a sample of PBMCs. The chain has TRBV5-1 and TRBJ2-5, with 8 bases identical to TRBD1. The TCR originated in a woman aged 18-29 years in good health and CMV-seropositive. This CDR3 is CASSLWSGGETQYF. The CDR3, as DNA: TGCGCCAGCAGCTTATGGTCAGGGGGCGAGACCCAGTACTTC. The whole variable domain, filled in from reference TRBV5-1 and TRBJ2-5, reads KAGVTQTPRYLIKTRGQQVTLSCSPISGHRSVSWYQQTPGQGLQFLFEYFSETQRNKGNFPGRFSGRQFSNSRSEMNVSTLELGDSALYLCASSLWSGGETQYFGPGTRLLVL.